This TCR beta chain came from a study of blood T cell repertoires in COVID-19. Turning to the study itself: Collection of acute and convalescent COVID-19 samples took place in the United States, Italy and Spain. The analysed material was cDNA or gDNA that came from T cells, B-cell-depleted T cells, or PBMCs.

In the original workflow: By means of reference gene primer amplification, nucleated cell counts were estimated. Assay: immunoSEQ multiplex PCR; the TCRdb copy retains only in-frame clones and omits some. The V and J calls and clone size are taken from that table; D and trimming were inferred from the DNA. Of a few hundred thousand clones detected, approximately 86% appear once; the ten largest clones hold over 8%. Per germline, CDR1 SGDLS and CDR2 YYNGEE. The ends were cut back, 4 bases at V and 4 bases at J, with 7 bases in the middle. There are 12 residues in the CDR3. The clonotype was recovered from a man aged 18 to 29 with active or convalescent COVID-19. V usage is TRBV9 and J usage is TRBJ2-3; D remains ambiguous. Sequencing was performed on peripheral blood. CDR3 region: CASSFAADTQYF. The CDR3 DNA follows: TGTGCCAGCAGCTTCGCAGCAGATACGCAGTATTTT.